The T cell receptor (beta chain) described here comes from a study of blood T cell repertoires in COVID-19 (dated by TCRdb to the early 2020s). As for the study more broadly: Samples from collaborators originated in the United States, Italy and Spain and spanned both the acute and convalescent phases of COVID-19. The material from the prospective study consisted of cDNA or gDNA derived from T cells, B-cell-depleted T cells, or PBMCs. Deeply sampled blood TCRbeta repertoires from subjects exposed to, actively infected with, or recovered from COVID-19 were included in the dataset. The repertoires were made available in a free public database intended to serve as a resource for research on the immune response to SARS-CoV-2. The samples were drawn from the first 160 participants of the ongoing ImmuneRACE study and from over 950 subjects provided by 6 global collaborators. A de-identified subject ID, COVID-19 status, age in years and sex were almost always included in the sample metadata. HLA class I and class II types, where available, came from metadata supplied by the sample provider rather than from assay-based typing. On the study overall, not on this receptor specifically: Clinical and demographic metadata were provided uncurated, with the amount varying by source and participant.

TCRbeta CDR3 regions were amplified from genomic DNA using the immunoSEQ Assay, a bias-controlled multiplex PCR. Concerning the study's data processing: Within the assay, amplification of reference gene primers was used to estimate how many nucleated cells each sample contained. To quantify the absolute abundance of each unique TCRbeta CDR3 rearrangement, sequence reads were collapsed and filtered. For each sample, productive Simpson clonality was calculated as the square root of Simpson's diversity index over productive rearrangements. TCRdb obtained this table from immuneACCESS and retained in-frame rearrangements with V and J assigned. These tables miss some clones; where compared with another copy, unresolved V genes account for less than half of the shortfall, and the remainder is unexplained. The V and J calls and clone size were taken over from that table, and D and trimming were inferred from the DNA. This sample is represented by about 210,000 clones; roughly 87% of them were singletons. The ten largest clonotypes hold 10% of the sample.

Enrolling through a virtual design, the prospective study's participants ranged in age from roughly 18 to 95 years and lived across roughly 23 United States geographic areas. In the prospective study, participants were assigned to cohorts based on the clinical history participants reported in a screening survey and a study questionnaire. Mobile phlebotomists in the prospective study collected whole blood, serum and a nasopharyngeal or oropharyngeal swab from every participant. Participants in the prospective study had the option to provide additional blood draws and questionnaires over a roughly two-month period. Blood samples from the prospective study were shipped frozen or at room temperature prior to DNA extraction. Remarks on this clone: The antigen it recognizes is unknown. No base quality values were provided; no much bigger clone lies one nucleotide off.

V loses 6 bases, J loses 9 bases, and the germline ends lie 12 bases apart. CDR1 MDHEN and CDR2 SYDVKM are derived from the germline V gene. The CDR3 starts with the cysteine, ends with the phenylalanine, and has 13 residues. The only DNA kept is the CDR3, 39 bases in frame from the first base. The sequencing input was PBMCs or T cells enriched from blood (not recorded which). The receptor comes from a man aged 18 to 29 with acute COVID-19. The rearranged segments are TRBV28 and TRBJ1-6; matching of 6 bases hints at TRBD1 as the D gene. The CDR3 corresponds to CASSSGTSSPLHF. The DNA sequence is TGTGCCAGCAGCTCTGGGACATCTTCACCCCTCCACTTT.